This T cell receptor (beta chain) is from a study of chemoradiotherapy in HPV16-positive cancers (dated by TCRdb to the early 2020s). Background on the whole study: Functional T-cell assays on cells from a couple of HPV16-positive patients defined candidate HPV-specific T-cell clones and common TCR motifs. The study asked whether T-cell immunity to the HPV oncoproteins E6 and E7 changes during chemoradiotherapy and whether this immunity affects survival. TCR repertoires from roughly 93 patients with HPV-related cancers were then used to track the candidate HPV-specific TCRs and motifs.

Receptors were amplified or captured by the immunoSEQ multiplex PCR assay. Here the immuneACCESS table is served through TCRdb, limited to in-frame sequences with V and J called. Missing clones are a known gap in these copies; in checked studies unresolved V genes cover under half, and the rest lacks a known reason. This sample gives about 500 clones in total; nearly 90% of them show up just once. The ten largest clones represent 15% of the sample. From its cysteine to its phenylalanine, the CDR3 spans 14 amino acids. Only CDR3 DNA is held: 42 bases, read in frame from base 1. Taken from the germline V gene, the CDR1 and CDR2 loops are SGHTA and FQGNSA. Deletion took 3 bases off V and 3 bases off J, with a span of 11 bases between the germline ends. Because repertoires were sampled repeatedly during chemoradiotherapy, clonal expansion in the tumor microenvironment could be followed. Note on this clone: This receptor's antigen is unknown. It has no much larger one-base neighbor in the sample; base qualities were not kept.

Study-level results and caveats: Among HPV16-positive patients, expansion of HPV-responsive T cells during chemoradiotherapy was associated with better recurrence-free survival. Expansion of candidate HPV-specific clones and E7-related TCR motifs was observed in the tumor microenvironment during treatment, whereas no such expansion was observed for non-HPV-specific T cells. The survival association was reported for HPV16-positive patients, and the functional definition of HPV-specific T cells was derived from only a couple of HPV16-positive patients.

The sequences come from tumor tissue, collected from a patient who underwent chemoradiotherapy. The source of this sequence is a human donor with HPV-associated anogenital cancer. This receptor chain uses TRBV7-2 and TRBJ1-2; TRBD1 is possibly the D segment (5 matching bases). The DNA is TGTGCCAGCAGCTTGAACAGGAAGGACTATGGCTACACCTTC. Its protein product is CASSLNRKDYGYTF.